These T cell receptor beta chains were read from a single sample in a study of patients and donors after allogeneic stem cell transplantation. MiXCR, run by TCRdb on the RT-PCR reads, gives a single entry per CDR3 protein. The sample comprises 800,000 to 1,000,000 distinct CDR3 sequences, roughly 18% of which are singletons, and under 6.5% rests with the top ten. The sequencing sample was made of blood, either unsorted or a sorted T cell fraction (not recorded which). The receptor source for this set is a human donor who was either an allogeneic HSCT recipient or a stem cell or donor lymphocyte infusion donor (not recorded which). It is not recorded whose cells these are; they may come from a transplant donor. Both conserved end residues are part of each CDR3. The D gene is left open where the match is weak. Clone size is given for some rows only: seen once, a few or many times, or a class if the clone is expanded.

j_call v_call clone_size d_call cdr3_nt cdr3_aa
TRBJ2-7 TRBV19 . . TGTGCCAGTAGGGACAGCGTTTCCTACGAGCAGTACTTC CASRDSVSYEQYF
TRBJ2-1 TRBV12-3/TRBV12-4 many . TGTGCCAGCAGTTTAACAGGGACCTACAATGAGCAGTTCTTC CASSLTGTYNEQFF
TRBJ2-1 TRBV5-1 many TRBD2 TGCGCCAGCAGCTTACGGCTAGCGGGAGTTAGTGAGCAGTTCTTC CASSLRLAGVSEQFF
TRBJ2-3 TRBV7-2 few . TGTGCCAGCAGCTCCAGACTACCCAGAAGCACAGATACGCAGTATTTT CASSSRLPRSTDTQYF
TRBJ1-1 TRBV2 few TRBD1 TGTGCCAGCAGTGAGAGGGGACAGGGATTGAACACTGAAGCTTTCTTT CASSERGQGLNTEAFF
TRBJ1-5 TRBV6-1 many TRBD1 TGTGCCAGCAGTCCCTGGACAGGGGTGGTTCAGCCCCAGCATTTT CASSPWTGVVQPQHF
TRBJ1-5 TRBV2 few . TGTGCCAGCAGGCTTCGGGGGAGCAATCAGCCCCAGCATTTT CASRLRGSNQPQHF
TRBJ2-5 TRBV28 . . TGTGCCAGCAGTCTCCTCCCCGGGGGCCTAGGCGGAGAGACCCAGTACTTC CASSLLPGGLGGETQYF
TRBJ1-1 TRBV20-1 . . TGCAGTGCTAGTGGGGGGGCGAACACTGAAGCTTTCTTT CSASGGANTEAFF
TRBJ2-5 TRBV7-7 few TRBD2 TGTGCTAGCAGCTTAGAACTGGGACTAGGAACAGAGACCCAGTACTTC CASSLELGLGTETQYF
TRBJ2-1 TRBV19 . TRBD2 TGTGCCAGTAGAATCCTAGCGGGGGCCTCGCGCTACAATGAGCAGTTCTTC CASRILAGASRYNEQFF
TRBJ2-7 TRBV20-1 . . TGCAGTGCTAGAATCACGGGAAGTCTCGAGCAGTACTTC CSARITGSLEQYF
TRBJ1-5 TRBV4-1 many . TGCGCCAGCAGCCATGGCAGCGGGGCCCAGCATTTT CASSHGSGAQHF
TRBJ2-1 TRBV29-1 many . TGCAGCGTCCCCTCCTACAATGAGCAGTTCTTC CSVPSYNEQFF
TRBJ2-7 TRBV5-1 . . TGCGCCAGCAGCTTGGCTACCACTAACTACGAGCAGTACTTC CASSLATTNYEQYF